One and the same sample provided the 6 T cell receptor beta chains below, sequenced in a study of blood T cell repertoires in COVID-19. Only in-frame clones appear in the TCRdb table, and some are missing; sequencing was by immunoSEQ multiplex PCR. The sample includes about 200,000 clones, approximately 88% of them seen just once. Input material: peripheral blood. The receptors come from a middle-aged man with acute or convalescent COVID-19.

The rearrangement uses TRBV2 and TRBJ2-3, with D possibly being TRBD1 (6 bases). V lost 7 bases, J lost 0 bases, and 11 bases lay in between. From germline, CDR1 is SNHLY and CDR2 FYNNEI. The CDR3 totals 14 residues. The CDR3 loop is CASKGDPSTDTQYF. In DNA form, the CDR3 reads TGTGCCAGCAAGGGGGACCCTAGCACAGATACGCAGTATTTT. The full variable domain, its missing parts supplied by reference TRBV2 and TRBJ2-3, is EPEVTQTPSHQVTQMGQEVILRCVPISNHLYFYWYRQILGQKVEFLVSFYNNEISEKSEIFDDQFSVERPDGSNFTLKIRSTKLEDSAMYFCASKGDPSTDTQYFGPGTRLTVL.

In this sample, this clone turned up once. The chain recombines TRBV5-1 with TRBJ2-2; 12 bases align to TRBD2. V lost 0 bases and J lost 6; bases outside the gene matches: 6. Germline V gene sequence: CDR1 SGHRS, CDR2 YFSETQ. The length of the CDR3 is 17 residues. The CDR3 loop is CASSLAGLAGGPGELFF. The DNA for the CDR3 is TGCGCCAGCAGCTTGGCTGGGCTAGCGGGGGGGCCCGGGGAGCTGTTTTTT.

This rearrangement joins TRBV2 to TRBJ1-2; 8 bases line up with TRBD1. Germline values: CDR1 SNHLY, CDR2 FYNNEI. The CDR3 contains 13 residues. V was clipped by 6 bases and J by 8 bases; unmatched bases: 8. CDR3 sequence (DNA): TGTGCCAGCAGAGAGACAGGGGTAGGGGGCTACACCTTC. Its protein product is CASRETGVGGYTF.

With respect to this clone: A junction end diverges from the germline sequence, so it may reflect a read error. The rearrangement uses TRBV7-6 and TRBJ2-3; D may be TRBD1 (5 bases). This CDR3 comprises 15 residues. Germline V CDR1 and CDR2: SGHVS, FNYEAQ. The CDR3 here is CASSLSRGGTDTQYF. As DNA, the CDR3 is TGTGCCAGCAGCTTATCAAGGGGCGGCACGGATACGCAGTATTTT.

The genes are TRBV4-1 and TRBJ2-7; possibly TRBD2 for D (6 bases). The CDR3 sequence is 14 residues long. CDR1 and CDR2 from the germline V gene are MGHRA and YSYEKL. V was clipped by 1 base and J by 2 bases, with 9 bases between them. The CDR3 nucleotides read TGCGCCAGCAGCCAAGCGCGGGGAGCCTACGAGCAGTACTTC. It codes for CASSQARGAYEQYF.

This sequence joins TRBV30 and TRBJ1-3; D gene ambiguous. CDR3 length: 13 amino acids. Trimming took off 4 bases at V and 0 bases at J, with 7 bases between the two ends. Germline V CDR1 and CDR2: GTSNPN, SVGIG (reference sequence). The CDR3 DNA follows: TGTGCCTGGACTCTAGACTCTGGAAACACCATATATTTT. Translating it yields CAWTLDSGNTIYF.